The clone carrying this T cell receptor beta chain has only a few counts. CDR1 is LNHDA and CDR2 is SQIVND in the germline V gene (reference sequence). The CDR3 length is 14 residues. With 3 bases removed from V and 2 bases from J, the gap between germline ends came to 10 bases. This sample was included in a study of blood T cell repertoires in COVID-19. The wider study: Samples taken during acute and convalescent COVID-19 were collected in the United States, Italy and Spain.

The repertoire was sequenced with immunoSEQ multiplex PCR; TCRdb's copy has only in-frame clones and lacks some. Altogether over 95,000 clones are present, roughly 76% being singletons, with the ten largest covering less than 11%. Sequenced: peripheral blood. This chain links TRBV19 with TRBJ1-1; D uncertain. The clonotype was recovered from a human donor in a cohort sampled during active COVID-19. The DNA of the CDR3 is TGTGCCAGTAGTATTGGAGGGTCAAACACTGAAGCTTTCTTT. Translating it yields CASSIGGSNTEAFF.